The 25 T cell receptor beta chains in this list originate from one sample, sequenced in a study of blood T cell repertoires in COVID-19 (dated by TCRdb to 2020 to 2022). Library preparation used the immunoSEQ multiplex PCR assay. Drawn from immuneACCESS, this table holds only the in-frame rearrangements with V and J called that TCRdb kept. Clones are partly lost; checked studies trace under half to an unresolved V gene and leave the rest unexplained. The sample includes roughly 180,000 clones, with about 81% observed a single time. The ten top clones hold around 11% of the sample. Material: peripheral blood. These receptors all come from a woman of 80 years or more with COVID-19, enrolled during active disease.

V usage is TRBV5-4 and J usage is TRBJ2-3; 13 bases match TRBD2. The CDR3 contains 17 residues. Trimming cost V 5 bases and J 3 bases; bases outside gene matches: 9. Germline V lookup: CDR1 SGHNT, CDR2 YYREEE (reference sequence). The CDR3 region is CASSMGLAGPGTDTQYF. The DNA of the CDR3 is TGTGCCAGCAGTATGGGACTAGCGGGGCCCGGGACAGATACGCAGTATTTT.

The chain joins TRBV28 to TRBJ2-7; the D is unclear. Germline V gene data show CDR1 as MDHEN and CDR2 as SYDVKM. V shed 2 bases and J shed 3 bases, with 14 bases lying between them. The CDR3 has 15 residues. CDR3 loop: CASSLISGFRYEQYF. The CDR3, as DNA: TGTGCCAGCAGTTTAATTTCCGGTTTTCGCTACGAGCAGTACTTC.

The chain links TRBV6-5 to TRBJ1-1; no definite D call. The CDR3 contains 14 residues. V lost 2 bases and J 3 bases, leaving 10 bases between the germline ends. Germline CDR1 and CDR2: MNHEY and SVGAGI. The CDR3 sequence: CASSYLVSDTEAFF. The CDR3 DNA reads TGTGCCAGCAGTTACCTCGTCTCGGACACTGAAGCTTTCTTT.

V usage is TRBV7-8 and J usage is TRBJ2-2; TRBD2 aligns across 14 bases. The V gene end was trimmed by 5 bases and the J gene end by 4 bases; junction bases not matched to a gene: 3. CDR3 length equals 16 residues. CDR1 and CDR2 (germline): SGHVS, FQNEAQ. The chain's CDR3 is CASSPGLAGGTGELFF. The DNA of the CDR3 is TGTGCCAGCAGCCCTGGACTAGCGGGGGGCACCGGGGAGCTGTTTTTT.

The chain carries TRBV7-2 and TRBJ1-1; TRBD1 matches 9 bases. Germline trimming cut 5 bases from V and 1 base from J; bases unmatched to any gene: 2. The CDR3 length is 14 residues. Per the germline V gene, CDR1 is SGHTA and CDR2 is FQGNSA. For the CDR3, the DNA is TGTGCCAGCAGCGCGGACAGGGGGAACACTGAAGCTTTCTTT. It is translated as CASSADRGNTEAFF.

The chain carries TRBV5-1 and TRBJ2-5; 7 nucleotides match TRBD1. After removal of 3 bases from V and 2 bases from J, the junction contained 4 bases not matched to a gene. This CDR3 is 14 amino acids long. From germline, CDR1 is SGHRS and CDR2 YFSETQ. CDR3 sequence reads: CASSWGQQQETQYF. The CDR3, as DNA: TGCGCCAGCAGCTGGGGACAGCAACAAGAGACCCAGTACTTC.

This sequence joins TRBV29-1 and TRBJ1-2; D might be TRBD1 (5 bases). CDR1 SQVTM and CDR2 ANQGSEA come from the germline V gene. V was trimmed by 2 bases and J by 0 bases, leaving 7 bases between them. This CDR3 spans 13 amino acids. Written as DNA, the CDR3 is TGCAGCGTTGAACTACAGGCTAACTATGGCTACACCTTC. It yields the protein CSVELQANYGYTF.

This chain joins TRBV5-4 and TRBJ1-2; maybe TRBD1 (5 bases). The ends were cut back, 1 base at V and 6 bases at J, with 10 bases in the middle. The V gene's germline CDR1 is SGHNT and CDR2 YYREEE (reference sequence). The CDR3 has 13 residues. CDR3 nucleotide sequence: TGTGCCAGCAGCTTGAACAGGAATGATGGCTACACCTTC. Translated, it gives CASSLNRNDGYTF.

The chain is built from TRBV2 and TRBJ2-1, with 8 bases identical to TRBD2. Germline V gene lookup returns CDR1 SNHLY and CDR2 FYNNEI. Trimming took 6 bases from V and 7 from J; bases not matched to a gene: 11. This CDR3 spans 15 amino acids. CDR3 protein: CASSVAGRVRNEQFF. DNA for the CDR3: TGTGCCAGCAGCGTAGCGGGGAGGGTGAGGAATGAGCAGTTCTTC.

The V gene is TRBV11-3, the J gene TRBJ1-4; 9 positions match TRBD1. Germline CDR1 is SGHNT and CDR2 is YENEEA. V dropped 1 base and J dropped 7; count of bases not matched to a gene: 4. CDR3 length: 15 residues. The DNA of the CDR3 is TGTGCCAGCAGCTTAGCCGGGACAGGGACTGAAAAACTGTTTTTT. Its protein product is CASSLAGTGTEKLFF.

This chain links TRBV10-3 with TRBJ2-1, with 9 bases fitting TRBD2. This CDR3 region has 17 residues. After removal of 6 bases from V and 4 bases from J, the junction contained 13 bases not matched to a gene. Per the germline V gene, CDR1 is ENHRY and CDR2 is SYGVKD. CDR3 sequence reads: CAISERLAGTEYNEQFF. CDR3 in DNA: TGTGCCATCAGCGAACGGCTAGCGGGGACCGAATACAATGAGCAGTTCTTC.

V and J are TRBV27 and TRBJ1-1; the D gene is possibly TRBD1 (5 bases). The germline CDR1 and CDR2 sequences are MNHEY and SMNVEV (reference sequence). Trimming cost V 5 bases and J 1 base, with 8 bases left between them. The CDR3 length is 13 residues. CDR3 sequence reads: CASSVTGNTEAFF. In DNA form, the CDR3 reads TGTGCCAGCAGTGTCACAGGGAACACTGAAGCTTTCTTT.

CDR3 residues: CACRPGQGGTDTQYF. The CDR3 DNA reads as TGCGCTTGCAGACCGGGACAGGGGGGCACAGATACGCAGTATTTT. The genes are TRBV5-1 and TRBJ2-3, with 11 bases fitting TRBD1. Germline V lookup: CDR1 SGHRS, CDR2 YFSETQ. The CDR3 has 15 residues.

V usage is TRBV3-1 (or the pseudogene TRBV3-2) and J usage is TRBJ1-1; possible D gene TRBD1, 6 bases. The V gene's germline CDR1 is LGHDT and CDR2 YNNKEL (reference sequence). The CDR3 runs to 12 residues. V lost 6 bases and J 7 bases, leaving 12 bases between the germline ends. CDR3 bases: TGTGCCAGCAGAGGCCTAGGGGGTGAAGCTTTCTTT. Protein sequence: CASRGLGGEAFF.

The chain carries TRBV6-1 and TRBJ2-4; D might be TRBD1 (5 bases). Looked up from germline, CDR1 is MNHNS and CDR2 is SASEGT. The CDR3 runs 15 residues. V was clipped by 3 bases and J by 6 bases, with 15 bases between them. In DNA form, the CDR3 reads TGTGCCAGCAGTGAGGGGCACGGCCGCGGAAACATTCAGTACTTC. Translating gives CASSEGHGRGNIQYF.

The chain joins TRBV2 to TRBJ2-7; 9 positions agree with TRBD1. This CDR3 is built from 15 residues. The germline V gene has CDR1 SNHLY and CDR2 FYNNEI. V dropped 6 bases and J dropped 0; count of bases not matched to a gene: 6. CDR3 residues: CASRSGQGGSYEQYF. CDR3 sequence (DNA): TGTGCCAGCAGATCGGGACAGGGAGGCTCCTACGAGCAGTACTTC.

The genes are TRBV7-2 and TRBJ1-2; D unresolved. Germline values: CDR1 SGHTA, CDR2 FQGNSA. This CDR3 has 13 amino acids. Trimming removed 4 bases from V and 4 bases from J, with 10 bases in between. This CDR3 reads CASSSRRSYGYTF. The DNA of the CDR3 is TGTGCCAGCAGCTCCCGCAGGTCCTATGGCTACACCTTC. The full variable domain, its missing parts supplied by reference TRBV7-2 and TRBJ1-2, is GAGVSQSPSNKVTEKGKDVELRCDPISGHTALYWYRQSLGQGLEFLIYFQGNSAPDKSGLPSDRFSAERTGGSVSTLTIQRTQQEDSAVYLCASSSRRSYGYTFGSGTRLTVV.

This chain connects TRBV28 to TRBJ2-5; D unresolved. The CDR3 spans 12 residues. CDR1 and CDR2 from the germline V gene are MDHEN and SYDVKM. V was clipped by 6 bases and J by 5 bases, with 10 bases between them. The DNA of the CDR3 is TGTGCCAGCAGGGCGGCAATGGAGACCCAGTACTTC. This encodes CASRAAMETQYF.

In its sample, this clone was seen many times. This specimen includes other DNA sequences encoding the same CDR3. The V call is TRBV5-4, the J call TRBJ1-4; 7 positions agree with TRBD1. The germline V gene has CDR1 SGHNT and CDR2 YYREEE (reference sequence). The ends lost 2 bases at V and 5 bases at J; junction bases unmatched: 3. The CDR3 loop spans 14 amino acids. CDR3 DNA: TGTGCCAGCAGCTTCGGACAGGCAAATGAAAAACTGTTTTTT. Translated, it gives CASSFGQANEKLFF.

The CDR3 region is CASTRPGTGMRDYGYTF. In DNA, the CDR3 is TGTGCCAGCACGCGTCCCGGGACAGGGATGAGGGACTATGGCTACACCTTC. The genes are TRBV2 and TRBJ1-2, with 9 positions matching TRBD1. Germline values: CDR1 SNHLY, CDR2 FYNNEI. The CDR3 runs 17 residues. The V gene end was trimmed by 7 bases and the J gene end by 3 bases; junction bases not matched to a gene: 15.

V is TRBV4-1 and J is TRBJ1-4; 9 bases agree with TRBD1. Trimming removed 3 bases from V and 8 bases from J; junction bases left unmatched: 10. The CDR3 contains 16 residues. The V gene's germline CDR1 is MGHRA and CDR2 YSYEKL. The CDR3 DNA reads TGCGCCAGCAGCCACATTCTCGGGACAGGGAAAGAAAAACTGTTTTTT. Translating it yields CASSHILGTGKEKLFF.

J is TRBJ1-5 and V is TRBV3-1 (or the pseudogene TRBV3-2); TRBD1 agrees at 9 bases. The CDR3 spans 12 residues. V lost 9 bases and J lost 7; bases outside the gene matches: 4. The V gene's germline CDR1 is LGHDT and CDR2 YNNKEL (reference sequence). CDR3 DNA sequence: TGTGCCAGGGGGGACAGGGTCCAGCCCCAGCATTTT. Its translation is CARGDRVQPQHF.

In this sample, this clone turned up a few times. The genes are TRBV28 and TRBJ2-7; 7 positions match TRBD1. Germline V gene data show CDR1 as MDHEN and CDR2 as SYDVKM. The CDR3 consists of 16 residues. J gave up 0 bases and V 4 bases, and 9 bases lay outside the gene matches. Written as DNA, the CDR3 is TGTGCCAGCAGTTCGTTAGGGACAGTAAGCTCCTACGAGCAGTACTTC. Its translation is CASSSLGTVSSYEQYF.

The V gene is TRBV28, the J gene TRBJ2-5, with 10 nucleotides matching TRBD1. Per the germline V gene, CDR1 is MDHEN and CDR2 is SYDVKM. The CDR3 sequence is 13 residues long. V trimming: 8 bases; J trimming: 3 bases; junction bases outside the gene matches: 3. The CDR3 spells CASLTGGEETQYF. CDR3 in DNA: TGTGCCAGCCTGACAGGGGGCGAAGAGACCCAGTACTTC.

This chain links TRBV4-2 with TRBJ1-5, with no clear D. V lost 0 bases, J lost 6 bases, and 6 bases lay in between. The V gene's germline CDR1 is LGHNA and CDR2 YNFKEQ. This CDR3 has 13 residues. The CDR3 nucleotides read TGTGCCAGCAGCCAAGATCGCGGTCAGCCCCAGCATTTT. It encodes CASSQDRGQPQHF.